This T cell receptor (beta chain) was captured in a study of cytomegalovirus exposure and HLA in healthy donors. Study findings and constraints: One later analysis, an examination of the 120 validation repertoires, found that first-cohort TCR clusters tended to co-occur in them. Rarity characterized most TCR sequences, yet some public TCRs appeared in many donors.

V lost 5 bases, J lost 2 bases, and 17 bases lay in between. Germline CDR1 and CDR2: SGHNT and YENEEA. The CDR3 loop spans 16 amino acids. TCRdb's table, derived via immunoSEQ multiplex PCR, lists solely in-frame clones and lacks some. The sample carries about 56,000 clones, 93% recorded once. A note on this clone: The antigen remains unidentified.

This rearrangement joins TRBV11-3 to TRBJ2-3, with a possible D match to TRBD2 (6 bases). Sequencing used PBMCs. This TCR came from a young woman in good health and CMV-seropositive. CDR3 coding DNA: TGTGCCAGCAGCCCCGGGACTGATATGAACACAGATACGCAGTATTTT. The encoded protein is CASSPGTDMNTDTQYF.